This T cell receptor (beta chain) comes out of a study of human T cells and chemical hapten exposure. Study at large: Patch testing placed 0.01% DPC on the upper back, with readings at 6 days. Study-wide findings and caveats: Versus controls, expanded TCRs had significantly more large CDR3 similarity clusters.

Specified time point: pre-sensitization, week 0. Stated treatment: therapeutic diphenylcyclopropenone sensitization with weekly scalp DPC. MiXCR was run by TCRdb on the RACE reads, yielding one entry per CDR3 protein. The sample yields around 300,000 distinct CDR3 sequences, 5.5% seen once. This clonotype was picked up a small number of times. Its antigen remains unknown. Trimming removed 6 bases from V and 5 bases from J; junction bases left unmatched: 11. The germline V gene has CDR1 ENHRY and CDR2 SYGVKD. The CDR3 spans 17 residues. This receptor was identified in a woman between 18 and 29 years old with alopecia areata. Some clones in this sample may be carry-over from other donors' samples. The starting material was whole blood, obtained in connection with sensitization to the hapten diphenylcyclopropenone (DPC). The J gene is TRBJ2-1, the V gene TRBV10-3; 12 nucleotides agree with TRBD2. CDR3 sequence reads: CAISPGLAGGPDNEQFF. The CDR3, as DNA: TGTGCCATCAGCCCCGGGCTAGCGGGGGGGCCAGACAATGAGCAGTTCTTC.